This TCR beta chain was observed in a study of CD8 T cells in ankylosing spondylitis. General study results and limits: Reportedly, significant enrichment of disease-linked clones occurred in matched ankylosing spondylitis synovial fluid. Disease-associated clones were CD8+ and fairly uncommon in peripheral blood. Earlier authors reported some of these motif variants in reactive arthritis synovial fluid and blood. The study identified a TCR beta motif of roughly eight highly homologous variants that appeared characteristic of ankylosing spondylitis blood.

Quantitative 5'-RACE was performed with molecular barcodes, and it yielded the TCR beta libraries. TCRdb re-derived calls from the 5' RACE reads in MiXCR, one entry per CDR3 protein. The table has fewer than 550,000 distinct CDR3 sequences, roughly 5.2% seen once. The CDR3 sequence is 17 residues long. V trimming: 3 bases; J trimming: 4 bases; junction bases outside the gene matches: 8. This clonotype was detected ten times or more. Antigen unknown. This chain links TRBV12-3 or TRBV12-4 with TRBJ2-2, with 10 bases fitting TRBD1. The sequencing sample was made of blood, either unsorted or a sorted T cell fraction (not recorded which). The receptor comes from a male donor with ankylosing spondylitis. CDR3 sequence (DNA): TGTGCCAGCAGTTTTGGGGGGACAGGGGCACTCACCGGGGAGCTGTTTTTT. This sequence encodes CASSFGGTGALTGELFF.